Listed here are 27 T cell receptor beta chains from one sample, sequenced in a study of cytomegalovirus exposure and HLA in healthy donors. The protocol was immunoSEQ multiplex PCR, while the TCRdb copy is restricted to in-frame clones and leaves out a portion. The data contain tens of thousands of clones, 94% of them singletons. Source material: PBMCs. Every receptor here comes from a young woman in good health and CMV-seronegative.

The V and J genes are TRBV28 and TRBJ1-4, with 9 nucleotides matching TRBD1. Per germline, CDR1 MDHEN and CDR2 SYDVKM. With 2 bases clipped from V and 6 bases from J, the junction kept 4 bases outside the gene matches. This CDR3 is built from 15 residues. Written as DNA, the CDR3 is TGTGCCAGCAGTTTACGACAGGGGGATCATGAAAAACTGTTTTTT. The encoded protein is CASSLRQGDHEKLFF.

This clone was observed a single time. The V gene is TRBV6-5, the J gene TRBJ1-2; TRBD1 agrees at 10 bases. Germline assignment: CDR1 MNHEY and CDR2 SVGAGI. Trimming removed 4 bases from V and 6 bases from J; junction bases left unmatched: 5. The CDR3 has 14 amino acids. This CDR3 reads CASSWDRGGNGYTF. CDR3 nucleotide sequence: TGTGCCAGCAGTTGGGACAGGGGCGGGAATGGCTACACCTTC.

J is TRBJ1-2 and V is TRBV9, with TRBD1 identical over 7 bases. The germline CDR1 and CDR2 sequences are SGDLS and YYNGEE. J gave up 4 bases and V 0 bases, and 0 bases lay outside the gene matches. The CDR3 has 13 residues. CDR3 region: CASSVAGGYGYTF. As DNA, the CDR3 is TGTGCCAGCAGCGTAGCAGGGGGCTATGGCTACACCTTC.

This chain joins TRBV5-4 and TRBJ2-5, with 7 bases identical to TRBD2. There are 15 residues in the CDR3. Germline CDR1 SGHNT, CDR2 YYREEE (reference sequence). Trimming at V came to 4 bases and at J to 2 bases, leaving 8 bases not matched to a gene. In DNA form, the CDR3 reads TGTGCCAGCAGCCCCGGGTGGGGAGGGCAAGAGACCCAGTACTTC. Translated: CASSPGWGGQETQYF.

The chain employs TRBV21-1 and TRBJ2-3; the table's D gene call, TRBD2, was not cross checked with the DNA. TRBV21-1 is reported as a pseudogene. The CDR3 sequence is 17 residues long. The CDR3 loop reads CASSSRRLAGEPDTQYF. The DNA of the CDR3 is TGTGCCAGCAGCAGCCGAAGACTAGCGGGAGAACCAGATACGCAGTATTTT.

The chain combines TRBV29-1 with TRBJ2-1; D possibly corresponds to TRBD2 (7 bases). CDR3 length: 14 amino acids. Trimming took 3 bases from V and 6 from J, leaving 15 bases between them. CDR1 SQVTM and CDR2 ANQGSEA come from the germline V gene. The CDR3 bases are TGCAGCGTTGATAGGGGAGGGGGTGGCAATGAGCAGTTCTTC. Residues: CSVDRGGGGNEQFF.

V and J are TRBV6-5 and TRBJ2-1; 10 positions agree with TRBD2. The ends lost 4 bases at V and 6 bases at J; junction bases unmatched: 6. Germline assignment: CDR1 MNHEY and CDR2 SVGAGI. The CDR3 loop spans 15 amino acids. This CDR3 is CASSSSGSWGNEQFF. CDR3 bases: TGTGCCAGCAGTTCTAGCGGGAGTTGGGGCAATGAGCAGTTCTTC.

The chain combines TRBV15 with TRBJ1-5, with TRBD1 identical over 11 bases. Germline V gene data show CDR1 as LNHNV and CDR2 as YYDKDF (reference sequence). V was clipped by 3 bases and J by 6 bases; unmatched bases: 4. The CDR3 runs 15 residues. As DNA, the CDR3 is TGTGCCACCAGCAGGGACAGGGGGCGGGTTCAGCCCCAGCATTTT. Protein product: CATSRDRGRVQPQHF.

The V gene is TRBV10-2, the J gene TRBJ2-5; 15 bases are a match to TRBD2. CDR1 WSHSY and CDR2 SAAADI come from the germline V gene. The CDR3 has 18 amino acids. The trim removed 3 bases at V and 3 bases at J, leaving 8 bases unmatched. The CDR3: CASSEKGLAGGLEETQYF. The CDR3 coding sequence is TGCGCCAGCAGTGAAAAGGGACTAGCGGGGGGTCTAGAAGAGACCCAGTACTTC.

This rearrangement joins TRBV28 to TRBJ1-5, with 7 bases identical to TRBD1. The CDR3 totals 15 residues. The V gene's germline CDR1 is MDHEN and CDR2 SYDVKM. With V trimmed by 5 bases and J by 6 bases, 10 bases remained unmatched. In DNA form, the CDR3 reads TGTGCCAGCAGTCCCTGGGGCAGGGGGACTCAGCCCCAGCATTTT. It translates to CASSPWGRGTQPQHF. The complete variable domain, with remaining parts taken from reference TRBV28 and TRBJ1-5, reads DVKVTQSSRYLVKRTGEKVFLECVQDMDHENMFWYRQDPGLGLRLIYFSYDVKMKEKGDIPEGYSVSREKKERFSLILESASTNQTSMYLCASSPWGRGTQPQHFGDGTRLSIL.

The genes are TRBV15 and TRBJ2-4; 9 nucleotides match TRBD1. The ends lost 0 bases at V and 6 bases at J; junction bases unmatched: 15. Germline V CDR1 and CDR2: LNHNV, YYDKDF (reference sequence). This CDR3 comprises 19 residues. CDR3 region: CATSRDFGQGPGTINIQYF. For the CDR3, the DNA is TGTGCCACCAGCAGAGATTTCGGACAGGGGCCCGGGACTATAAACATTCAGTACTTC.

The chain recombines TRBV29-1 with TRBJ1-2, with D possibly TRBD1 on 5 matching bases. V was shortened by 4 bases and J by 6 bases, with 15 bases between the two germline ends. The CDR3 is 13 residues long. The V gene's germline CDR1 is SQVTM and CDR2 ANQGSEA. The CDR3 loop reads CSVGEGWGDGYTF. Here the CDR3 DNA reads TGCAGCGTTGGGGAGGGCTGGGGGGATGGCTACACCTTC.

The chain employs TRBV28 and TRBJ2-2, with 7 bases matching TRBD1. The CDR3 spans 16 residues. J lost 1 base, V lost 6 bases, and 8 bases had no gene match. Per the germline V gene, CDR1 is MDHEN and CDR2 is SYDVKM. The CDR3 here is CASRSRRTGNTGELFF. CDR3 sequence (DNA): TGTGCCAGCAGATCACGTCGGACAGGGAACACCGGGGAGCTGTTTTTT.

This clone was observed a few times. The chain couples TRBV27 to TRBJ2-1; D remains unclear. Deletions cut 3 bases from V and 2 bases from J, with 11 bases between. The CDR3 runs to 15 residues. The germline V gene encodes CDR1 MNHEY and CDR2 SMNVEV (reference sequence). The CDR3 region has the DNA TGTGCCAGCAGTTTGGGCCCGTGGCCCTACAATGAGCAGTTCTTC. Amino acid sequence: CASSLGPWPYNEQFF.

This chain uses TRBV9 with TRBJ1-2, with D tentatively TRBD1 (5 bases). Germline assignment: CDR1 SGDLS and CDR2 YYNGEE. CDR3 length: 15 residues. V was shortened by 0 bases and J by 3 bases, with 12 bases between the two germline ends. This CDR3 reads CASSVEAGIYYGYTF. The CDR3, as DNA: TGTGCCAGCAGCGTAGAGGCAGGGATTTACTATGGCTACACCTTC.

The chain links TRBV11-3 to TRBJ1-1; no definite D call. This CDR3 comprises 14 residues. Germline V lookup: CDR1 SGHNT, CDR2 YENEEA. The ends were cut back, 1 base at V and 1 base at J, with 7 bases in the middle. CDR3 amino acids: CASSLVEGNTEAFF. In nucleotides, the CDR3 is TGTGCCAGCAGCTTAGTGGAGGGGAACACTGAAGCTTTCTTT.

The chain has TRBV2 and TRBJ2-5; 8 nucleotides agree with TRBD1. The CDR3 length is 17 residues. J gave up 3 bases and V 0 bases, and 9 bases lay outside the gene matches. CDR1 is SNHLY, CDR2 FYNNEI, per germline. CDR3 sequence (DNA): TGTGCCAGCAGTGAAGCCGCAGGGGGCGGGGAAAAAGAGACCCAGTACTTC. Amino acids: CASSEAAGGGEKETQYF.

The chain uses TRBV13 and TRBJ1-5; maybe TRBD1 (5 bases). V was shortened by 3 bases and J by 5 bases, with 5 bases between the two germline ends. Germline CDR1 reads PRHDT; CDR2 reads FYEKMQ (reference sequence). This CDR3 region has 12 residues. CDR3 coding DNA: TGTGCCAGCAGCTTGGGGCATCAGCCCCAGCATTTT. Translated: CASSLGHQPQHF.

V usage is TRBV2 and J usage is TRBJ2-1, with a tentative D call TRBD1 (6 bases). V was shortened by 2 bases and J by 0 bases, with 8 bases between the two germline ends. The CDR3 runs to 15 residues. CDR1 SNHLY and CDR2 FYNNEI come from the germline V gene. DNA of the CDR3: TGTGCCAGCAGTGAACAGGGGAACTCCTACAATGAGCAGTTCTTC. Translating it yields CASSEQGNSYNEQFF.

This chain uses TRBV2 with TRBJ2-1; 9 bases align to TRBD2. CDR1 SNHLY and CDR2 FYNNEI come from the germline V gene. V was clipped by 1 base and J by 6 bases; unmatched bases: 4. The CDR3 extends over 15 amino acids. Written as DNA, the CDR3 is TGTGCCAGCAGTGAAGTTAGCGGGGGCCCCAATGAGCAGTTCTTC. This codes for CASSEVSGGPNEQFF.

The V and J genes are TRBV9 and TRBJ2-1; 7 bases are shared with TRBD1. With 1 base clipped from V and 7 bases from J, the junction kept 5 bases outside the gene matches. The CDR3 totals 14 residues. Looked up from germline, CDR1 is SGDLS and CDR2 is YYNGEE. CDR3 residues: CASSVQGVGNEQFF. CDR3 sequence (DNA): TGTGCCAGCAGCGTACAGGGGGTCGGTAATGAGCAGTTCTTC.

V and J are TRBV5-1 and TRBJ2-1; 9 nucleotides align to TRBD2. CDR1 is SGHRS, CDR2 YFSETQ, per germline. This CDR3 is built from 14 residues. Trimming at V came to 4 bases and at J to 4 bases, leaving 3 bases not matched to a gene. CDR3 residues: CASSLSGSYNEQFF. CDR3 DNA: TGCGCCAGCAGCCTTAGCGGGAGTTACAATGAGCAGTTCTTC.

The chain uses TRBV9 and TRBJ2-3, with 8 bases lining up with TRBD1. The germline CDR1 and CDR2 sequences are SGDLS and YYNGEE. The CDR3 spans 15 residues. Germline trimming cut 4 bases from V and 2 bases from J; bases unmatched to any gene: 6. CDR3 residues: CASSLQGAPTDTQYF. The DNA of the CDR3 is TGTGCCAGCAGCCTCCAGGGGGCCCCCACAGATACGCAGTATTTT.

This clone was observed a single time. The chain has TRBV27 and TRBJ1-2; D is possibly TRBD1 (6 bases). V was trimmed by 2 bases and J by 6 bases, leaving 13 bases between them. The CDR3 is 14 amino acids. Germline V gene lookup returns CDR1 MNHEY and CDR2 SMNVEV (reference sequence). The CDR3 nucleotides are TGTGCCAGCAGTTTAGGGGCCAGGGGAGATGGCTACACCTTC. Translation gives CASSLGARGDGYTF.

This chain connects TRBV5-4 to TRBJ1-1, with TRBD1 identical over 7 bases. This CDR3 contains 15 residues. J lost 0 bases, V lost 5 bases, and 7 bases had no gene match. Germline CDR1 reads SGHNT; CDR2 reads YYREEE (reference sequence). CDR3 in DNA: TGTGCCAGCAGTCCGCCGACAGGGCTGAACACTGAAGCTTTCTTT. Protein: CASSPPTGLNTEAFF.

V and J are TRBV19 and TRBJ2-2; 7 bases map to TRBD2. Trimming cost V 11 bases and J 4 bases; bases outside gene matches: 4. Germline-derived CDR1 and CDR2 are LNHDA and SQIVND (reference sequence). The CDR3 is 12 amino acids. The chain's CDR3 is CAGRESTGELFF. The CDR3 DNA sequence: TGTGCCGGGCGGGAGAGCACCGGGGAGCTGTTTTTT.

This chain joins TRBV13 and TRBJ2-7; D is unclear. The CDR3 contains 11 residues. Germline V gene lookup returns CDR1 PRHDT and CDR2 FYEKMQ (reference sequence). The ends were cut back, 5 bases at V and 0 bases at J, with 2 bases in the middle. DNA for the CDR3: TGTGCCAGCAGCCTCTCCTACGAGCAGTACTTC. Its protein is CASSLSYEQYF. Complete variable domain (other parts from reference TRBV13 and TRBJ2-7): AAGVIQSPRHLIKEKRETATLKCYPIPRHDTVYWYQQGPGQDPQFLISFYEKMQSDKGSIPDRFSAQQFSDYHSELNMSSLELGDSALYFCASSLSYEQYFGPGTRLTVT.